Following are 19 T cell receptor beta chains from one sample sequenced in a study of T cell repertoires in aging, cancer and after chemotherapy. TCR beta rearrangements were amplified from peripheral blood genomic DNA. A mixed TRB-A/B primer pool amplified rearranged TRB by multiplex touch-down PCR. TCRdb reanalysed the multiplex PCR reads using MiXCR and keeps one entry per CDR3 protein. The table lists a few thousand distinct CDR3 sequences, about 51% of them singletons, with roughly 36% in the top ten. The material sequenced was blood. Receptors were obtained from a human donor with a blood cancer. The donor label of this sample is uncertain.

This clonotype is classed as medium-sized. The chain has TRBV30 and TRBJ2-3; 10 nucleotides agree with TRBD2. The CDR3 covers 17 residues. The trim removed 1 base at V and 4 bases at J, leaving 11 bases unmatched. The germline V gene encodes CDR1 GTSNPN and CDR2 SVGIG (reference sequence). The CDR3 is CAWSARPSGRSADTQYF. CDR3 in DNA: TGTGCCTGGAGTGCCCGCCCTAGCGGGAGATCGGCAGATACGCAGTATTTT.

For the CDR3, the DNA is TGTGCCAGCAGCTTAGTGGGGGGCGGCACTGAAGCTTTCTTT. This gives the protein CASSLVGGGTEAFF. The chain carries TRBV7-9 and TRBJ1-1, with a possible D match to TRBD1 (6 bases). Trimming cost V 1 base and J 4 bases, with 10 bases left between them. This CDR3 has 14 residues. Germline loops: CDR1 SEHNR, CDR2 FQNEAQ (reference sequence).

By sample share, this clonotype is medium-sized. V usage is TRBV6-6 and J usage is TRBJ2-1; 8 nucleotides agree with TRBD2. Germline V gives CDR1 MNHNY, CDR2 SVGAGI (reference sequence). V lost 7 bases to trimming and J lost 4 bases; unmatched junction nucleotides: 3. The CDR3 consists of 13 residues. The CDR3 is CASNSGGYNEQFF. CDR3 DNA: TGTGCCAGCAACAGCGGGGGTTACAATGAGCAGTTCTTC.

V is TRBV20-1 and J is TRBJ1-3; tentative D call: TRBD1 (5 bases). Germline V lookup: CDR1 DFQATT, CDR2 SNEGSKA (reference sequence). V lost 0 bases, J lost 2 bases, and 8 bases lay in between. This CDR3 has 14 amino acids. CDR3 bases: TGCAGTGCTAGAGATCCAGGGCCTGGAAACACCATATATTTT. It specifies CSARDPGPGNTIYF.

The CDR3 region is CASSPSQVNEQFF. For the CDR3, the DNA is TGTGCCAGCTCACCCAGCCAGGTCAATGAGCAGTTCTTC. This chain links TRBV18 with TRBJ2-1; D gene ambiguous. CDR1 and CDR2 (germline): KGHSH, LQKENI. The CDR3 is made up of 13 amino acids. V was shortened by 3 bases and J by 6 bases, with 9 bases between the two germline ends.

By proportion, this clonotype is medium-sized. The V and J genes are TRBV6-6 and TRBJ1-3; TRBD1 matches 9 bases. V shed 4 bases, J shed 0 bases, and the junction held 7 bases outside the gene matches. This CDR3 is built from 17 residues. Germline CDR1 MNHNY, CDR2 SVGAGI (reference sequence). In nucleotides, the CDR3 is TGTGCCAGCAGTTTTCCGGGACAGGGCTACTCTGGAAACACCATATATTTT. Amino acid sequence: CASSFPGQGYSGNTIYF.

The CDR3: CSGIRGYTGELFF. CDR3 bases: TGCAGCGGTATTAGGGGTTACACCGGGGAGCTGTTTTTT. This sequence joins TRBV29-1 and TRBJ2-2, with D possibly matching TRBD1 (5 bases). Trimming stripped 7 bases from V and 3 bases from J, with 12 bases between. Germline CDR1 reads SQVTM; CDR2 reads ANQGSEA. The CDR3 is 13 residues long.

The chain combines TRBV19 with TRBJ1-5; D might be TRBD1 (6 bases). CDR1 is LNHDA, CDR2 SQIVND, per germline (reference sequence). Trimming took 7 bases from V and 4 from J, leaving 23 bases between them. The CDR3 has 17 residues. CDR3 sequence: CASNTRGVGGPNQPQHF. The CDR3 DNA follows: TGTGCCAGTAACACTAGGGGGGTAGGGGGGCCAAATCAGCCCCAGCATTTT.

CDR3 in amino acids: CASKLTGTASNQPQHF. DNA for the CDR3: TGTGCCAGCAAATTAACCGGGACAGCTAGCAATCAGCCCCAGCATTTT. This chain links TRBV27 with TRBJ1-5, with TRBD1 identical over 7 bases. V lost 7 bases to trimming and J lost 0 bases; unmatched junction nucleotides: 9. This CDR3 is built from 16 residues. Germline V gives CDR1 MNHEY, CDR2 SMNVEV (reference sequence).

This clonotype is termed large. V usage is TRBV12-3 or TRBV12-4 and J usage is TRBJ1-5; D may be TRBD1 (6 bases). V lost 3 bases to trimming and J lost 0 bases, with 9 bases between them. The CDR3 has 15 amino acids. The CDR3 DNA follows: TGTGCCAGCAGTTTCCAGGGGAATAGCAATCAGCCCCAGCATTTT. Protein sequence: CASSFQGNSNQPQHF.

The rearrangement joins TRBV30 to TRBJ1-1, with 8 bases lining up with TRBD1. Germline assignment: CDR1 GTSNPN and CDR2 SVGIG (reference sequence). This CDR3 is 13 amino acids long. Trimming at V came to 7 bases and at J to 1 base, leaving 5 bases not matched to a gene. The CDR3 DNA follows: TGTGCCTTTGCGGGACAGGCGAACACTGAAGCTTTCTTT. Encoded protein: CAFAGQANTEAFF. The whole variable domain, filled in from reference TRBV30 and TRBJ1-1, reads SQTIHQWPATLVQPVGSPLSLECTVEGTSNPNLYWYRQAAGRGLQLLFYSVGIGQISSEVPQNLSASRPQDRQFILSSKKLLLSDSGFYLCAFAGQANTEAFFGQGTRLTVV.

The rearrangement joins TRBV7-2 to TRBJ2-2; 8 bases fit TRBD1. Unmatched junction bases numbered 5, after V lost 5 bases and J lost 3 bases. This CDR3 is built from 15 residues. Germline CDR1 and CDR2: SGHTA and FQGNSA. CDR3 nucleotide sequence: TGTGCCAGCAGCCCACACAGGGGGGACACCGGGGAGCTGTTTTTT. Protein sequence: CASSPHRGDTGELFF.

The chain recombines TRBV5-5 with TRBJ2-7, with D perhaps given as TRBD1 or TRBD2 (6 bases each). The V end was cut by 9 bases, the J end by 2 bases, with 21 bases between. The length of the CDR3 is 15 residues. Germline-derived CDR1 and CDR2 are SGHKS and YYEKEE (reference sequence). The CDR3 spells CATRLGGGRPYEQYF. As DNA, the CDR3 is TGTGCCACCCGCCTCGGTGGGGGGCGACCCTACGAGCAGTACTTC.

This clonotype appeared a few times. This chain joins TRBV29-1 and TRBJ1-4; D gene uncertain. Germline CDR1 is SQVTM and CDR2 is ANQGSEA. V lost 4 bases and J lost 5, with 11 bases in between. CDR3 length: 13 amino acids. CDR3 protein: CSVGPARNEKLFF. DNA for the CDR3: TGCAGCGTTGGTCCCGCTCGGAATGAAAAACTGTTTTTT.

On this clonotype: One junction end does not reproduce the germline sequence, and a read error may be involved. This rearrangement joins TRBV6-6 to TRBJ2-3, with 7 nucleotides matching TRBD1. Germline CDR1 and CDR2: MNHNY and SVGAGI (reference sequence). This CDR3 has 13 residues. CDR3 nucleotide sequence: TGTGCCACCAGTGCAACAGGGGAAGATACGCAGTATTTT. Translating it yields CATSATGEDTQYF.

This clonotype was recorded a few times. The chain carries TRBV24-1 and TRBJ2-1, with 9 bases lining up with TRBD1. This CDR3 spans 19 amino acids. Germline-derived CDR1 and CDR2 are KGHDR and SFDVKD. Trimming took 6 bases from V and 1 from J; bases not matched to a gene: 15. CDR3 nucleotide sequence: TGTGCCACCAGTCGCACCGGGACAGGGAACCCCTTTTCCTACAATGAGCAGTTCTTC. It translates to CATSRTGTGNPFSYNEQFF.

This clonotype counts as large (0.1 to 1%). The V call is TRBV5-4, the J call TRBJ2-3; TRBD2 aligns across 9 bases. The length of the CDR3 is 15 residues. The ends lost 4 bases at V and 4 bases at J; junction bases unmatched: 7. Germline V gene lookup returns CDR1 SGHNT and CDR2 YYREEE (reference sequence). DNA of the CDR3: TGTGCCAGCAGCCTGACTAGCGGTGGGGCAGATACGCAGTATTTT. It is translated as CASSLTSGGADTQYF.

This clonotype was seen once. The V and J genes are TRBV14 and TRBJ1-3; TRBD1 matches at 9 bases. The CDR3 is 19 residues long. The germline CDR1 and CDR2 sequences are SGHDN and FVKESK. Trimming cost V 0 bases and J 3 bases; bases outside gene matches: 12. CDR3 amino acids: CASSQDKDKDRGFGNTIYF. CDR3 sequence (DNA): TGTGCCAGCAGCCAAGACAAGGATAAGGACAGGGGTTTTGGAAACACCATATATTTT.

The rearrangement joins TRBV13 to TRBJ2-5; TRBD2 matches 12 bases. The V segment lost 4 bases and the J segment 7 bases; nucleotides outside the gene matches: 4. The CDR3 runs 14 residues. Germline values: CDR1 PRHDT, CDR2 FYEKMQ (reference sequence). This CDR3 is CASSSSGGALTQYF. The DNA for the CDR3 is TGTGCCAGCAGCTCTAGCGGGGGGGCCTTGACCCAGTACTTC. The full variable domain, rest sourced from reference TRBV13 and TRBJ2-5, is AAGVIQSPRHLIKEKRETATLKCYPIPRHDTVYWYQQGPGQDPQFLISFYEKMQSDKGSIPDRFSAQQFSDYHSELNMSSLELGDSALYFCASSSSGGALTQYFGPGTRLLVL.